This T cell receptor (beta chain) was documented in a study of blood T cell repertoires in COVID-19. In the study overall: Donors in the United States, Italy and Spain gave samples during acute or convalescent COVID-19. Nucleic acid was either cDNA or gDNA, and it came from T cells, B-cell-depleted T cells, or PBMCs.

The CDR3 spans 10 residues. The V and J ends lost 8 bases and 8 bases respectively, with 9 bases between them. The method was immunoSEQ multiplex PCR; TCRdb's version includes in-frame clones alone and lacks a portion of them. The sample gives about 220,000 clones, around three quarters of which show up once; over 7% is in the top ten. Input material: peripheral blood. The J gene is TRBJ1-2, the V gene TRBV6-7, with D unresolved. TRBV6-7 is assigned to the ORF class and has an uncertain function. The receptor was derived from a woman aged 70 to 79 with acute or convalescent COVID-19. The CDR3 here is CASRPLGYTF. The CDR3 DNA reads TGTGCCAGCCGTCCTCTGGGCTACACCTTC.